The present entry profiles one T cell receptor (beta chain) with its context. This clone was counted only a few times. Its antigen is currently not known. No much larger clone exists at a distance of one base, and base qualities are not known. This specimen belongs to a study of blood T cell repertoires in COVID-19 (dated by TCRdb to the early 2020s). Regarding the research as a whole: Collaborator samples came from the United States, Italy and Spain and covered acute and convalescent phases of COVID-19. The material from the prospective study consisted of cDNA or gDNA derived from T cells, B-cell-depleted T cells, or PBMCs. The dataset comprised deeply sampled blood TCRbeta repertoires from subjects exposed to, actively infected with, or recovered from COVID-19. The repertoires were released in a freely available public database intended as a resource for research on the immune response to SARS-CoV-2. Samples came from the ongoing ImmuneRACE study (first 160 participants) plus 1,254 subjects from 6 global collaborators. A de-identified subject ID, COVID-19 status, age in years and sex were almost always included in the sample metadata. Where HLA class I and class II types were available, the types were taken from metadata supplied by the sample provider, not from assay-based typing.

TCRbeta CDR3 regions were amplified from genomic DNA using the immunoSEQ Assay, a bias-controlled multiplex PCR. The authors processed their data as follows. Nucleated cell counts per sample were estimated from amplification of reference gene primers within the assay. To quantify the absolute abundance of each unique TCRbeta CDR3 rearrangement, sequence reads were collapsed and filtered. For each sample, productive Simpson clonality was calculated as the square root of Simpson's diversity index over productive rearrangements. TCRdb retrieved this table from immuneACCESS and kept in-frame rearrangements only. Not all clones are present; in checked studies, unresolved V genes account for under half, and no reason is known for the remainder. Clone size and the V and J calls come from that table; the DNA yielded D and trimming. Here the sample has fewer than 70,000 clones; roughly 80% occur a single time. The leading ten clones occupy 8.5% to 10% of the sample.

Broad study findings and their caveats: The amount of clinical and demographic metadata varied by source and participant and was provided uncurated.

CDR3 length: 18 amino acids, cysteine to phenylalanine. The entry retains the CDR3 DNA only, 54 bases that are in frame from base 1. V and J are truncated by 3 bases and 1 base respectively, leaving an intervening sequence of 19 bases. Based on the germline V gene (reference sequence), the CDR1 and CDR2 sequences are MNHEY and SMNVEV. Whole blood was collected in K2EDTA tubes by collaborating institutions according to the institutions' own protocols. Collaborator samples were shipped for TCRbeta analysis as frozen whole blood, isolated PBMCs, or DNA extracted from either sample type. Recombination connected TRBV27 to TRBJ1-5, with the D gene too uncertain to name. Input material: peripheral blood. The sequence derives from a woman over 75 with acute or convalescent COVID-19. The nucleotides read TGTGCCAGCAGTTTCCTCCCCGTGTACGGGAGGAGCAATCAGCCCCAGCATTTT. Its coded protein is CASSFLPVYGRSNQPQHF.